A selection of T cell receptor beta chains follows, all from one sample in a study of blood T cells in healthy people across ages. MiXCR was run by TCRdb on the 5' RACE reads, yielding one entry per CDR3 protein. The data hold about 730,000 distinct CDR3 sequences, with around 40% observed a single time. Material: blood. These receptors all stem from a woman between 55 and 75 years old in good health. CDR3s include the opening cysteine and the closing phenylalanine or tryptophan. Each record gives: J gene, clone size, CDR3 length, V gene, D gene, CDR3 DNA, CDR3 protein. D genes are given only for firm matches. Clone size is stated in some rows and not others, as once, few, many or a class when expanded.

TRBJ2-1 NA 16 TRBV4-3 NA TGCGCCAGCAGCCACCTAACAGGCCCTCCCGGCAATGAGCAGTTCTTC CASSHLTGPPGNEQFF
TRBJ2-3 few 12 TRBV3-1 NA TGTGCCAGCAGCCAAGACGGAAATACGCAGTATTTT CASSQDGNTQYF
TRBJ2-5 many 15 TRBV4-3 NA TGCGCCAGCAGCCAAACGGGACGGATCCAAGAGACCCAGTACTTC CASSQTGRIQETQYF
TRBJ2-1 NA 14 TRBV11-2 TRBD2 TGTGCCAGCAGCTCACTAGCGGCCTACAATGAGCAGTTCTTC CASSSLAAYNEQFF
TRBJ2-6 few 18 TRBV7-3 TRBD2 TGTGCCAGCAGCTTACCCGACGAGCGGGGGTCTGGGGCCAACGTCCTGACTTTC CASSLPDERGSGANVLTF
TRBJ2-2 NA 14 TRBV29-1 NA TGCAGCGTTGATTCGGGACACCGGACCGGGGAGCTGTTTTTT CSVDSGHRTGELFF
TRBJ2-2 NA 14 TRBV20-1 TRBD1 TGCAGCCTCAAGGGGCAGGGGGACACCGGGGAGCTGTTTTTT CSLKGQGDTGELFF
TRBJ2-3 few 17 TRBV6-1 TRBD2 TGTGCCAGCAGAATCGGACTAGCGGTCACTAGCACAGATACGCAGTATTTT CASRIGLAVTSTDTQYF
TRBJ1-2 few 14 TRBV2 NA TGTGCCAGCAGTGTGGAAGGAGGGAACTATGGCTACACCTTC CASSVEGGNYGYTF
TRBJ1-2 NA 15 TRBV2 TRBD1 TGTGCCAGCAGTCCATTGATCGGACAGGGGGACGGCTACACCTTC CASSPLIGQGDGYTF
TRBJ2-1 NA 12 TRBV6-2/TRBV6-3 TRBD2 TGTGCCAGCAGAGAACCAAGGACTAGGGCGTTCTTC CASREPRTRAFF
TRBJ2-1 NA 15 TRBV5-1 NA TGCGCCAGCAGCCTTGCGACAGGTTCCTCCTACGAGCAGTTCTTC CASSLATGSSYEQFF
TRBJ2-3 NA 14 TRBV12-3/TRBV12-4 TRBD1 TGTGCCAGCAAGGGGGCAGTTAGAACAGATGCGCAGTATTTT CASKGAVRTDAQYF
TRBJ1-1 few 14 TRBV7-2 NA TGTGCCAGCAGCTTAGGGGGGGAGAACACTGAAGCTTTCTTT CASSLGGENTEAFF
TRBJ2-5 few 15 TRBV15 NA TGTGCCACCAGCAGAGATCTGGGCAGTCAAGAGACCCAGTACTTC CATSRDLGSQETQYF
TRBJ2-7 few 14 TRBV20-1 NA TGCAGTGCTAGTATAGGGACTGTAACCTACGAGCAGTACTTC CSASIGTVTYEQYF
TRBJ2-5 NA 14 TRBV2 NA TGTGCCAGCGGTCCAGGGGTAGGCCAAGAGACCCAGTACTTC CASGPGVGQETQYF
TRBJ1-1 few 15 TRBV5-1 NA TGCGCCAGCAGCTGGGCATTTGGGGAGAACACTGAAGCTTTCTTT CASSWAFGENTEAFF
TRBJ2-2 NA 16 TRBV27 TRBD2 TGTGCCAGCAGTTTAACTAGCGGGAGACTAGGCGGGGAGCTGTTTTTT CASSLTSGRLGGELFF
TRBJ2-3 NA 14 TRBV11-3 NA TGTGCCAGCAGCTTAGGGGCAACCACAGATACGCAGTATTTT CASSLGATTDTQYF
TRBJ2-1 NA 15 TRBV29-1 NA TGCAGCGTTGAAACGTTAACGGAACCTAGCCATGAGCAGTTCTTC CSVETLTEPSHEQFF
TRBJ2-1 few 14 TRBV7-9 NA TGTGCCAGTCAACTGGGTGGGAGTAGAAATGAGCAGTTCTTC CASQLGGSRNEQFF
TRBJ2-7 once 15 TRBV3-1 TRBD2 TGTGCCAGCAGCCCTTACGGCGGGAGTACCGATGAGCAGTACTTC CASSPYGGSTDEQYF
TRBJ2-1 NA 16 TRBV4-2 NA TGTGCCAGCAGCCAAGATAGGGCTGGAGAATACAATGAGCAGTTCTTC CASSQDRAGEYNEQFF
TRBJ2-7 NA 15 TRBV3-1 TRBD1 TGTGCCAGCAGCCCCAGGGACAGGCTGGGGAGCGAGCAGTACTTC CASSPRDRLGSEQYF
TRBJ2-1 NA 14 TRBV5-1 NA TGCGCCAGCAGCTCACGGTCTCTTCCCAATGAGCAGTTCTTC CASSSRSLPNEQFF
TRBJ2-1 NA 19 TRBV10-3 NA TGTGCCATCAGTGAGTTGTTGAGGGCTGGGAGTGTGGGCTACAATGAGCAGTTCTTC CAISELLRAGSVGYNEQFF
TRBJ2-7 NA 14 TRBV4-2 NA TGTGCCAGCAGCCTCATGACTAGTTCCTACGAGCAGTACTTC CASSLMTSSYEQYF
TRBJ1-2 NA 16 TRBV27 NA TGTGCCAGCAGTTTATCAGGGGGTCGACGCCTCTATGGCTACACCTTC CASSLSGGRRLYGYTF
TRBJ1-1 NA 15 TRBV29-1 NA TGCAGCGTTCCGGGCACCATCACCGGAGGGACTGAAGCTTTCTTT CSVPGTITGGTEAFF
TRBJ2-1 NA 15 TRBV3-1 TRBD1 TGTGCCAGCAGCCAGGGACAGGGGAGCTCCTACGAGCAGTTCTTC CASSQGQGSSYEQFF
TRBJ1-5 NA 14 TRBV20-1 TRBD1 TGCAGTGCTATGGACAGGGCGAGCAATCAGCCCCAGCATTTT CSAMDRASNQPQHF
TRBJ2-2 NA 17 TRBV7-2 TRBD1 TGTGCCAGCAGCTTAAAAGTGGGACAGGGGAACACCGGGGAGCTGTTTTTT CASSLKVGQGNTGELFF
TRBJ1-4 NA 12 TRBV20-1 NA TGCAGTGCTAGGGGGCAGAGTGAAAAACTGTTTTTT CSARGQSEKLFF
TRBJ1-1 NA 14 TRBV5-8 NA TGTGCCAGCAGCTTGGACCACAGGAACACTGAAGCTTTCTTT CASSLDHRNTEAFF
TRBJ2-1 few 16 TRBV28 NA TGTGCCAGCAGTTTAGGCGGATCTTTCTCCTACAATGAGCAGTTCTTC CASSLGGSFSYNEQFF
TRBJ2-3 NA 14 TRBV10-3 NA TGTGCCATCTATAGAGGATCGGGAACAGATACGCAGTATTTT CAIYRGSGTDTQYF
TRBJ1-4 NA 14 TRBV7-2 NA TGTGCCAGCAGCTCCCAGGGGATGACTGAAAAACTGTTTTTT CASSSQGMTEKLFF
TRBJ1-5 NA 14 TRBV2 NA TGTGCCAGCAGTGCAGGGGCGGACAATCAGCCCCAGCATTTT CASSAGADNQPQHF
TRBJ2-3 NA 13 TRBV3-1 TRBD2 TGTGCCAGTGCGGGGGAGGCGGCTGATACGCAGTATTTT CASAGEAADTQYF
TRBJ2-5 once 15 TRBV12-3/TRBV12-4 NA TGTGCCAGCAGTCCGAGACAGGCCGCAGCGAAGACCCAGTACTTC CASSPRQAAAKTQYF
TRBJ2-7 few 15 TRBV5-1 TRBD2 TGCGCCAGCAGCCCCGGGACTAGCGGGAATCGTGAGCAGTACTTC CASSPGTSGNREQYF
TRBJ2-3 NA 17 TRBV4-2 NA TGTGCCAGCAGCCAAGATCCCCGGGGGGCAAGCACAGATACGCAGTATTTT CASSQDPRGASTDTQYF
TRBJ2-5 few 14 TRBV27 NA TGTGCCAGCGCTAAAACAGGAAATCAAGAGACCCAGTACTTC CASAKTGNQETQYF
TRBJ2-7 NA 15 TRBV6-1 NA TGTGCCAGCAGTGAAGATCTGGGGAGCTCCTGCGAGCGGTACTTC CASSEDLGSSCERYF
TRBJ2-3 NA 16 TRBV12-3/TRBV12-4 TRBD2 TGTGCCAGCAGTTTCGGTAGCGGGGGGACCACAGATACGCAGTATTTT CASSFGSGGTTDTQYF
TRBJ2-1 many 15 TRBV7-6 TRBD2 TGTGAGGGTGATCGGCGGGAGGGCCGCTACAATGAGCAGTTCTTC CEGDRREGRYNEQFF
TRBJ2-1 NA 16 TRBV28 NA TGTGCCAGCAGTACCCGTAAAGGGCGGGCGTACAATGAGCAGTTCTTC CASSTRKGRAYNEQFF